This TCR beta chain was identified in a study of T-cell memory formation after mild COVID-19 (dated by TCRdb to the early 2020s). About the full investigation: Most TCR sequence clusters were specific to one of the two donors. In a couple of donors, T-cell clones that expanded and contracted after mild COVID-19 were tracked by sequencing TCRalpha and TCRbeta repertoires over time. Two young, previously healthy adult volunteers, one female and one male, were included in the cohort. On the study overall, not on this receptor specifically: SARS-CoV-2 specificity was not confirmed for the second-wave clones peaking on day 37. Balanced CD4/CD8 phenotypes were observed for clones contracting from day 15 to 85, whereas a bias towards CD4+ was observed for a second wave of clones expanding from day 15 to 37. Contracting CD4+ clones appeared mostly in the CM and EM memory subsets, whereas CD8+ clones were enriched in EMRA. Some responding clones were detected in pre-infection memory, which suggested that pre-existing cross-reactive memory T cells had joined the SARS-CoV-2 response. The study included only a couple of mild cases, and larger cohorts that include severe cases with pre-infection samples were judged to be necessary.

CDR1 and CDR2, looked up from the germline V gene (reference sequence), are SGHNT and YYREEE. From the cysteine up to the phenylalanine, the CDR3 has a length of 14 residues. Here the CDR3 DNA is all that survives: 42 bases in frame from base 1. Trimming costs V 2 bases and J 2 bases, and their ends lie 10 bases apart. This clonotype was counted a few times. Its antigen is currently not known. Per-base qualities were not stored, and no clone one base away is much larger. PBMCs were isolated by Ficoll-Paque density gradient centrifugation. The sequencer listed for this sample is Illumina NovaSeq 6000. cDNA libraries for TCRalpha and TCRbeta were prepared by 5'RACE using constant-segment primers, with sample barcodes and unique molecular identifiers added. RNA was extracted from every sample with Trizol reagent. Library amplification was performed in two PCR steps, and a second sample barcode and Illumina TruSeq adapters were introduced in the second step. Libraries were sequenced on an Illumina NovaSeq with 2 x 150 bp paired-end reads. As for how the authors treated the data: Reads were demultiplexed and collapsed into UMI-guided consensus sequences with migec v1.2.7. Using mixcr v2.1.11, the UMI consensuses were aligned to TRA and TRB V and J templates and assembled into clonotypes. A clonotype was counted as expanded or contracted only when both edgeR and NoisET called the clonotype significant, with the noise models trained on biological replicates. edgeR calls used a false discovery rate-adjusted p below 0.01 and a log2 fold-change threshold of 1. As an exploratory analysis of dynamics, PCA with hierarchical clustering was applied to max-normalized trajectories of the 1000 most abundant clonotypes. Each responding clone was given a CD4 or CD8 phenotype based on the CD4+ and CD8+ repertoires, which had been sequenced separately. Clones were called with MiXCR by TCRdb after fastp trimmed the public reads at Q25, and only in-frame beta chains were retained. One record per CDR3 amino acid sequence lists the most common genes and DNA. Clone size and V and J calls follow TCRdb, not the original study. The sample has hundreds of thousands of distinct CDR3 sequences on record, roughly a fifth of them singletons. The ten largest clonotypes hold 7.5% to 9.5% of the sample.

The sequencing input was PBMCs or a T cell subset sorted from them (not recorded which). The receptor was derived from an adult woman who had mild COVID-19 (a few samples of this study predate the infection). The sample titles of this study are shuffled in the database, so cell type and time point are left out; the donor was told from shared clones. The sequence joins TRBV5-4 to TRBJ2-5, with no confident D gene call. For the CDR3, the sequence is CASSFQKKQETQYF. The nucleotides are TGTGCCAGCAGCTTCCAGAAAAAGCAAGAGACCCAGTACTTC.